This T cell receptor (beta chain) was found in a study of cytomegalovirus exposure and HLA in healthy donors (dated by TCRdb to 2015 to 2018). For the study in its entirety: An earlier analysis of 587 of the donors reported 250 to 350 Gb of sequence data and some 120 million unique TCR beta sequences from about 180 million T cells. About 300 gigabases of sequencing data and around 80 million unique TCR sequences made up an early release that covered nearly 650 HLA-typed donors. The genetic ancestry cluster associated with self-reported Caucasian donors included around four fifths of the roughly 400 genotyped donors. The aim of the study was to test whether cataloging public T cell receptors could identify signatures of past pathogen exposure. Using immunosequencing, the study profiled T cell repertoires from fewer than 850 subjects and related those repertoires to cytomegalovirus serostatus. A separate validation cohort of about 110 different subjects was used in addition to the 666-subject first cohort. The study combined high-throughput TCR immunosequencing, statistical association of individual TCRs with disease status, and machine learning to predict cytomegalovirus infection status. A later analysis re-analyzed previously published TCR beta repertoires from 666 donors and added high-resolution HLA genotyping to study TCR occurrence patterns. Rather than drawing on any new phenotypic data, the later analysis identified candidate immune exposures from TCR beta sequences and the way those sequences occurred across donors. An earlier analysis of around 580 of the donors used high-throughput TCR beta sequencing to judge whether each TCR beta V gene segment behaved as functional or pseudogenic. Donor age, sex, ethnicity and CMV serostatus were collected together with the repertoire data. Genome-wide SNP genotypes for about three fifths of the roughly 670 donors were used in a later genetic analysis, which treated that subset as a discovery cohort. Every repertoire in the discovery cohort had been generated on one and the same sequencing platform. Class I and class II HLA loci were covered by the typing at four-digit resolution. The number of donors typed differed by locus, with 629-630 for A, B, C, DRB1 and DQB1, around 560 for DQA1, over 600 for DPA1, and around 430 for DPB1. Several DR-DQ haplotypes were treated as single units for association and clustering because of strong linkage in the cohort. On average, roughly 250,000 unique TCR beta nucleotide sequences were sequenced per donor among a few hundred genotyped donors of the cohort, with roughly 20% of those sequences being non-productive. General study outcomes and caveats: Sequencing depth was assumed to be roughly uniform across donors in the presence/absence analyses, though that assumption may not hold. Compared with equally common non-associated chains, HLA-associated TCR beta chains in a later analysis were more clonally expanded and had lower generation probabilities. In an earlier analysis of approximately 590 of the donors, most TCR beta V segments appeared in productive rearrangements about 87% or about 30% of the time, broadly matching IMGT annotations. For the cohort, immune exposure information was limited to CMV serostatus. A further reported finding was that TCR beta sequences accurately predicted the HLA-A and HLA-B alleles for most subjects in the first cohort. According to the authors, the approach could potentially be generalized to other disease states and immunological phenotypes. Correlated functional status among segregating V segments might reflect linkage disequilibrium, but an unknown experimental factor could not be ruled out. Compared with the roughly 700-donor mean, donors in an Asian-associated ancestry cluster had fewer N-insertions in productive TCRs, according to a later genetic analysis. In a later analysis, most CMV-associated TCR beta chains were found to appear HLA-restricted, with HLA associations seemingly driven largely by CMV exposure. According to a later analysis, parvovirus B19, influenza, CMV and Epstein-Barr virus appeared linked to several top co-occurrence clusters. When HLA alleles, especially DR and DQ, strongly co-occurred, attributing TCR associations to individual alleles was difficult. Some IMGT-functional V segments, including TRBV6-2 and TRBV6-3, could not be distinguished by the 87-base-pair reads and were therefore excluded. In vitro tests confirmed that three of the cytomegalovirus-associated TCR beta chains recognize cytomegalovirus antigens. Cytomegalovirus status was reported to be diagnosed by the classifier with high specificity and sensitivity in both the original and validation cohorts. Most TCR sequences were seen in very few donors, while some public TCRs were found in many individuals. In a later genetic analysis, a missense DCLRE1C variant was associated with V-gene and J-gene trimming of TCR beta chains, and the association was replicated in an independent cohort. Because counts were too low, seventeen rarely observed V segments, including chromosome 9 orphons, were excluded from the earlier analysis of under 650 of the donors. Because HLA typing was missing for some donors at each locus, association tests included only the typed subset. Specific HLA alleles were associated with 15,000 to 20,000 TCR beta sequences at a false discovery rate of 0.05 in a later analysis. According to a later analysis, TCR association rates differed among HLA loci, with DRB1 alleles showing the most associated TCRs and HLA-C alleles showing the fewest. This cohort had only TCR beta chains sequenced, and the lack of alpha or paired-chain data limited which features could be detected. A total of 150 to 200 TCR beta chains were listed by the study as associated with cytomegalovirus. A cluster of highly shared sequence variants was judged likely to be a technical artifact of the sequencing pipeline.

This clone showed up just a few times. The target of this receptor is not known. Base qualities are missing; no much larger clone stands one base away. CDR3 length: 15 amino acids, cysteine to phenylalanine. The read is trimmed to its CDR3 DNA, 45 bases read in frame from base 1. At the junction V is shortened by 3 bases and J by 3 bases; bases outside the gene matches: 5. CDR1 is given as PRHDT and CDR2 as FYEKMQ, both from the germline V gene (reference sequence). Library method: the immunoSEQ multiplex PCR assay. For the multiplex PCR, a mixture combining 60 forward primers for TCR Vbeta segments and 13 reverse primers for TCR Jbeta segments was used. Amplification of the CDR3 region of rearranged TCR beta genes was performed with a multiplex PCR assay on genomic DNA. The Illumina HiSeq System was used to sequence the amplified TCR beta libraries as 87-base-pair reads. Processing in the source paper ran as follows. In a later analysis, 80 million or so unique TCR beta chains were counted across the roughly 610 repertoires, and around 11 million of these chains were shared by at least two donors. To remove PCR and sequencing errors, raw reads were error-corrected and collapsed into unique sequences using a nearest-neighbor algorithm that merged closely related sequences. To assign V, D and J gene segments, CDR3 sequences were aligned to IMGT reference sequences. For a sequence to be retained, a match of at least six nucleotides to both a V gene segment and a J gene segment was required. Rearrangements were classified as productive when the CDR3 lacked stop codons and remained in frame with V and J, and all other rearrangements were classified as non-productive. Following IMGT convention, CDR3 was defined as the stretch from the second conserved V-encoded cysteine to the conserved J-encoded phenylalanine. In an earlier analysis of just under 600 of the donors, sequences lacking an unambiguous match to a single V gene segment were excluded. An earlier analysis of just under 600 of the donors called V segments functional above 56.7% productive rearrangements and segregating when the between-donor standard deviation exceeded 5%. To diagnose cytomegalovirus status from the catalog of TCR beta chain sequences, a statistical classification framework was built. V and J gene assignment, in a later analysis, came from comparing TCR nucleotide sequences with IMGT/GENE-DB human TR gene sequences. The TCRdist pipeline was used in a later analysis to assign CDR3 sequences and most-parsimonious VDJ recombination scenarios. In a later analysis, each TCR beta chain was defined by its CDR3 amino acid sequence together with its V-gene family, and reads without a unique V-gene family were excluded. A later analysis removed 500 to 600 highly shared, low-generation-probability nucleotide sequences to deal with suspected cross-contamination and a sequencing artifact. In a later analysis, a clonal expansion index for each public chain was calculated from normalized within-repertoire ranks of inferred template counts. In a later analysis, generation probabilities were computed using a VDJ recombination model fitted to out-of-frame rearrangements, and the results were checked against IGoR. Hypergeometric tests were used in a later analysis to score TCR-TCR, TCR-HLA and TCR-CMV co-occurrence, with a repertoire-size bias correction applied to the TCR pairs. To estimate false discovery rates, a later analysis permuted the HLA or CMV assignments 20 times. In a later analysis, co-occurring TCRs were grouped using DBSCAN, and TCRdist sequence similarity was added for clustering within HLA-allele-positive subsets. Repertoires with fewer than 30,000 or more than 120,000 public chains were left out of co-occurrence clustering, as were a handful of repertoires with anomalous nucleotide sharing. Here the immuneACCESS table is served through TCRdb, limited to in-frame sequences with V and J called. Missing clones are a known gap in these copies; in checked studies unresolved V genes cover under half, and the rest lacks a known reason. V, J and clone size are those of that table, while D and trimming were read from the DNA. Present in this sample are around 130,000 clones, over 8% of which were seen just once. In total, the top ten clones hold about 5.5% of the sample.

The cohort consisted of 600 to 750 healthy bone marrow donors. At the time of sampling, all cohort members were nominally healthy, though unrecorded immune exposures were likely present. The donor was CMV seronegative and belonged to the group of approximately 320 seronegative cohort members. Every donor gave a peripheral blood sample, and the peripheral blood mononuclear cells from that sample were used for TCR beta sequencing. Genomic DNA extraction from the blood cell samples was performed with the Qiagen DNeasy Blood Extraction Kit. This chain is built from TRBV13 and TRBJ2-1; 7 middle bases align to TRBD2. This clonotype was obtained from a man in his forties or fifties in good health and CMV-seronegative. Sequencing was carried out using PBMCs. At the DNA level, the sequence is TGTGCCAGCAGCTTCGACCTAGCGGTCTACAATGAGCAGTTCTTC. This yields the protein CASSFDLAVYNEQFF.